The 8 T cell receptor beta chains listed next were all sequenced from one sample in a study of T cells in Graves' hyperthyroidism and ophthalmopathy. TCR beta CDR3 sequences were amplified from RNA transcripts. HTBI primers were employed in a first-round RT-PCR of the TCR CDR3. MiXCR, run by TCRdb on the multiplex PCR reads, gives a single entry per CDR3 protein. The profile shows a few hundred thousand distinct CDR3 sequences, around 13% of them singletons. The sequenced sample consisted of blood. The receptors derive from a woman between 25 and 40 years old with Graves' ophthalmopathy.

This clonotype was seen many times. The chain couples TRBV29-1 to TRBJ1-4; possible D gene TRBD1, 5 bases. This CDR3 is built from 15 residues. Trimming cost V 4 bases and J 0 bases, with 12 bases left between them. The germline V gene has CDR1 SQVTM and CDR2 ANQGSEA. DNA of the CDR3: TGCAGCGTTGGCTCCGGGGCAGCAACTAATGAAAAACTGTTTTTT. Protein: CSVGSGAATNEKLFF.

This clonotype has at least ten counts. The CDR3 DNA follows: TGTGCCAGCAGTAAGGGACAGCCCGCCCAGTTCTTC. Its protein is CASSKGQPAQFF. The chain carries TRBV6-1 and TRBJ2-1, with 7 bases identical to TRBD1. J was trimmed by 13 bases and V by 5 bases; bases with no gene match: 8. Germline CDR1 MNHNS, CDR2 SASEGT. This CDR3 contains 12 residues.

This clonotype was observed many times. This chain uses TRBV30 with TRBJ2-2; unclear D gene. The CDR3 spans 11 residues. Germline values: CDR1 GTSNPN, CDR2 SVGIG (reference sequence). V dropped 1 base and J dropped 5 bases, with 2 bases sitting between them. This CDR3 reads CAWSGTGELFF. CDR3 nucleotide sequence: TGTGCCTGGAGTGGTACCGGGGAGCTGTTTTTT.

This chain joins TRBV30 and TRBJ2-3; 10 bases fit TRBD2. Germline V gene sequence: CDR1 GTSNPN, CDR2 SVGIG (reference sequence). With V trimmed by 8 bases and J by 5 bases, 13 bases remained unmatched. CDR3 length: 15 residues. The CDR3, as DNA: TGTGCCCGCACAAGGGGGACTAGCGACCAAGATACGCAGTATTTT. This sequence encodes CARTRGTSDQDTQYF.

This clonotype was observed at least ten times. The V call is TRBV20-1, the J call TRBJ2-2; no clear D gene. V was shortened by 1 base and J by 2 bases, with 14 bases between the two germline ends. CDR3 length equals 16 residues. The germline gives CDR1 DFQATT, CDR2 SNEGSKA (reference sequence). CDR3 in DNA: TGCAGTGCTAGAGCGTTTGGGGATGTCAACACCGGGGAGCTGTTTTTT. Translating it yields CSARAFGDVNTGELFF.

This clonotype showed up just a few times. The gene calls are TRBV6-1 and TRBJ1-1; tentatively, D is TRBD1 (6 bases). Per germline, CDR1 MNHNS and CDR2 SASEGT. The CDR3 covers 16 residues. V was pared by 5 bases and J by 2 bases, with 18 bases between. CDR3 sequence reads: CASSPFTGRFNTEAFF. The CDR3 DNA is TGTGCCAGCAGTCCATTCACAGGGAGATTTAACACTGAAGCTTTCTTT.

The J gene is TRBJ1-5, the V gene TRBV27; D perhaps matches TRBD1 (5 bases). The CDR3 is made up of 16 amino acids. Trimming shortened V by 1 base and J by 0 bases, and 10 bases separated the two germline ends. Looked up from germline, CDR1 is MNHEY and CDR2 is SMNVEV (reference sequence). CDR3 sequence (DNA): TGTGCCAGCAGTTTATTCGGAGGGGATAGCAATCAGCCCCAGCATTTT. Its translation: CASSLFGGDSNQPQHF.

This clonotype has a count of ten or more. The chain combines TRBV12-5 with TRBJ1-1; possible D gene TRBD1, 5 bases. The CDR3 sequence is 23 residues long. Between the trimmed V and J ends, which lost 0 bases and 1 base, there was a span of 33 bases. CDR1 and CDR2 (germline): LGHNT, FRNRAP. The CDR3 DNA follows: TGTGCTAGTGGTTTGGTACTCCGGAGCAGTTTCACGTTTTTGGTCGGGGGGAACACTGAAGCTTTCTTT. It translates to CASGLVLRSSFTFLVGGNTEAFF.